Here is one TCR beta chain with its context. This sample is part of a study of cytomegalovirus exposure and HLA in healthy donors. CDR1 and CDR2 from the germline V gene are SNHLY and FYNNEI. This CDR3 region has 14 residues. Trimming took off 4 bases at V and 1 base at J, with 11 bases between the two ends. The PCR was carried out with 60 Vbeta primers and 13 Jbeta primers. Some clones are missing from TCRdb's copy, which holds only in-frame ones; the method was immunoSEQ multiplex PCR. The data contain more than 100,000 clones, about 74% of them singletons. All donors participated as healthy donors of bone marrow.

The chain uses TRBV2 and TRBJ2-7; D not certain. What was sequenced was PBMCs. The receptor was isolated from a woman in her fifties or sixties in good health and CMV-seropositive. CDR3 sequence reads: CASSGSQKSYEQYF. Here the CDR3 DNA reads TGTGCCAGCAGTGGTTCACAGAAATCCTACGAGCAGTACTTC. The variable domain in full, completed from reference TRBV2 and TRBJ2-7, reads EPEVTQTPSHQVTQMGQEVILRCVPISNHLYFYWYRQILGQKVEFLVSFYNNEISEKSEIFDDQFSVERPDGSNFTLKIRSTKLEDSAMYFCASSGSQKSYEQYFGPGTRLTVT.